This TCR beta chain was sequenced during a study of beta chain features in type 1 diabetes. Looking at the study overall: Patients did not differ from healthy donors in age, gender or cell yield. Examination of sorted cells across all samples involved 100 million or so cells.

Study observations and caveats: Moderate but significant shortening of TCRB CDR3s was recorded in all four CD4+ subsets from Type 1 diabetes patients. Cells with high TCR expression could be over-represented by cDNA sequencing. In patients and controls equally, PCR might favor templates that are shorter.

On this clone itself: The antigen is unknown.

The CDR3 has 12 amino acids. Germline V gene data show CDR1 as WSHSY and CDR2 as SAAADI. V lost 2 bases and J 2 bases, leaving 3 bases between the germline ends. Expressed TCRB transcripts were sequenced because the entire RNA isolate underwent reverse transcription. TCRdb's copy holds only in-frame clones and misses some; the assay was immunoSEQ multiplex PCR. The table lists roughly 150,000 clones, about 63% of them singletons. The sequenced sample was naive CD4+ T cells from blood. This TCR derives from a man aged 25 to 40 with type 1 diabetes. The J gene is TRBJ2-5, the V gene TRBV10-2; D remains unclear. The DNA of the CDR3 is TGCGCCAGCAGTGAGCAGCAAGAGACCCAGTACTTC. This sequence encodes CASSEQQETQYF.